The rows below give T cell receptor beta chains drawn from one sample of a study of blood T cells in healthy people across ages. TCRdb reprocessed the 5' RACE reads with MiXCR, giving one entry per CDR3 protein. The data show 750,000 to 950,000 distinct CDR3 sequences, just under 30% seen once. The data also belong to a second study, concerning T cells of mothers and their children.

Material: blood. The receptors come from a woman between 35 and 50 years old in good health. The CDR3 runs from the conserved cysteine through the conserved F or W. Fields, in order: D gene, V gene, clone size, J gene, CDR3 protein, CDR3 DNA. D genes are given only for firm matches. Rows give clone size only sometimes, using once, few, many, or a class for an expanded clone.

TRBD1	TRBV3-1	NA	TRBJ1-5	CASSQSLGTALYSNQPQHF	TGTGCCAGCAGCCAATCCCTCGGGACAGCCCTATATAGCAATCAGCCCCAGCATTTT
NA	TRBV5-1	few	TRBJ2-7	CASSRGRATSYEQYF	TGCGCCAGCAGCCGGGGCAGGGCCACATCCTACGAGCAGTACTTC
TRBD2	TRBV6-5	NA	TRBJ2-1	CASSLAGGSFSSYNEQFF	TGTGCCAGCAGTTTAGCGGGGGGATCCTTTAGCTCCTACAATGAGCAGTTCTTC
TRBD2	TRBV13	NA	TRBJ2-1	CASSYGLAGYNEQFF	TGTGCCAGCAGCTATGGACTAGCGGGGTACAATGAGCAGTTCTTC
NA	TRBV30	NA	TRBJ2-2	CALRSGAPRGTGELFF	TGTGCACTGCGGTCAGGGGCACCCCGGGGCACCGGGGAGCTGTTTTTT
NA	TRBV20-1	few	TRBJ1-1	CSASEPPRGDTEAFF	TGCAGTGCTAGTGAACCTCCCCGAGGGGACACTGAAGCTTTCTTT
NA	TRBV7-6	few	TRBJ2-7	CASSPRTNSYEQYF	TGTGCCAGCAGCCCAAGGACAAACTCCTACGAGCAGTACTTC
NA	TRBV20-1	NA	TRBJ1-2	CSARDLSGSRGYTF	TGCAGTGCTAGAGATCTTTCGGGATCCCGTGGCTACACCTTC
TRBD2	TRBV20-1	NA	TRBJ2-1	CSAREGGRYEQFF	TGCAGTGCTAGAGAAGGCGGGAGATATGAGCAGTTCTTC
NA	TRBV2	NA	TRBJ2-3	CASKTTHTDTQYF	TGTGCCAGTAAGACTACTCACACAGATACGCAGTATTTT
NA	TRBV20-1	NA	TRBJ1-2	CSAGKGGRGTYGYTF	TGCAGTGCTGGTAAAGGGGGACGGGGGACCTATGGCTACACCTTC
TRBD2	TRBV7-2	many	TRBJ2-7	CASTPGLPPYEQYF	TGTGCCAGCACTCCGGGACTACCTCCCTACGAGCAGTACTTC
TRBD1	TRBV7-3	few	TRBJ2-1	CASSSPKTGSNEQFF	TGTGCCAGCAGCTCCCCCAAGACAGGGTCGAATGAGCAGTTCTTC
TRBD2	TRBV7-9	few	TRBJ2-1	CASSSLAGGETQFF	TGTGCCAGCAGCTCCCTGGCGGGGGGAGAGACCCAGTTCTTC
NA	TRBV6-5	many	TRBJ2-3	CASSYSSWLAGTDTQYF	TGTGCCAGCAGTTACTCGAGTTGGCTAGCCGGGACAGATACGCAGTATTTT
TRBD1	TRBV27	once	TRBJ1-1	CASSLYRGVNTEVFF	TGTGCCAGCAGTTTATACAGGGGAGTGAACACTGAAGTTTTCTTT
NA	TRBV27	few	TRBJ2-3	CASSRSGPDTDTQYF	TGTGCCAGCAGCCGCAGCGGCCCCGACACAGATACGCAGTATTTT
NA	TRBV4-1	NA	TRBJ1-5	CASSQVLDGRQPQHF	TGCGCCAGCAGCCAAGTCTTGGACGGACGTCAGCCCCAGCATTTT
NA	TRBV2	few	TRBJ2-3	CASSANGLAVDTQYF	TGTGCCAGCAGCGCCAATGGCCTCGCTGTGGATACGCAGTATTTT
TRBD2	TRBV27	many	TRBJ2-7	CASSYGGLAEEQYF	TGTGCCAGCAGTTATGGGGGACTAGCGGAAGAGCAGTACTTC
TRBD2	TRBV5-1	NA	TRBJ2-3	CASRRLARAYTDTQYF	TGCGCCAGCAGGAGACTAGCGAGGGCCTACACAGATACGCAGTATTTT
NA	TRBV12-3/TRBV12-4	many	TRBJ1-2	CASSLGEADYGYTF	TGTGCCAGCAGTTTAGGGGAGGCGGACTATGGCTACACCTTC
NA	TRBV20-1	many	TRBJ1-2	CSALTSGYTF	TGCAGTGCTCTAACCTCAGGCTACACCTTC
TRBD2	TRBV19	few	TRBJ2-5	CASSMRTSLQETQYF	TGTGCCAGTAGTATGCGGACTAGCCTCCAAGAGACCCAGTACTTC
NA	TRBV6-1	many	TRBJ2-3	CASSERGAASPDTQYF	TGTGCCAGCAGTGAAAGGGGGGCGGCGTCCCCAGATACGCAGTATTTT
NA	TRBV6-1	few	TRBJ2-3	CASRFGLPLSTDTQYF	TGTGCCAGCAGATTTGGACTCCCCTTAAGCACAGATACGCAGTATTTT
NA	TRBV11-2	NA	TRBJ1-6	CASSFRPGERNSPLHF	TGTGCCAGCAGCTTTCGTCCGGGGGAACGGAATTCACCCCTCCACTTT
TRBD1	TRBV20-1	few	TRBJ2-7	CSAREGGTGGFDEQYF	TGCAGTGCTAGAGAGGGGGGGACAGGGGGCTTCGACGAGCAGTACTTC
NA	TRBV5-8	NA	TRBJ1-2	CAGSLVWQTNYGYTF	TGTGCCGGCAGCTTAGTATGGCAGACCAACTATGGCTACACCTTC
TRBD1	TRBV5-1	few	TRBJ1-1	CASHTKTGANTEAFF	TGCGCCAGCCACACCAAGACAGGGGCAAACACTGAAGCTTTCTTT
NA	TRBV5-1	few	TRBJ1-6	CASSLQGPNSPLHF	TGCGCCAGCAGCTTGCAGGGGCCGAATTCACCCCTCCACTTT
TRBD1	TRBV24-1	NA	TRBJ2-3	CATGDRGDRPDTQYF	TGTGCCACCGGCGACAGGGGAGATCGGCCAGATACGCAGTATTTT
TRBD2	TRBV7-3	many	TRBJ2-5	CASSHMAGGGEETQYF	TGTGCCAGCAGTCACATGGCGGGGGGTGGCGAAGAGACCCAGTACTTC
NA	TRBV6-6	many	TRBJ1-2	CASSHDRVRGYTF	TGTGCCAGCAGCCACGACAGAGTCAGGGGCTACACCTTC
TRBD2	TRBV29-1	NA	TRBJ2-1	CSVFAIAGGREQFF	TGCAGCGTTTTTGCCATAGCGGGAGGGCGTGAGCAGTTCTTC
NA	TRBV20-1	NA	TRBJ2-3	CRATPGGSSTDTQYF	TGCAGGGCTACCCCGGGCGGGTCCAGCACAGATACGCAGTATTTT
NA	TRBV28	NA	TRBJ1-4	CASSPTGRMGEKLFF	TGTGCCAGCAGCCCGACGGGCAGGATGGGAGAAAAACTGTTTTTT
TRBD1	TRBV12-3/TRBV12-4	NA	TRBJ2-3	CASSCGQGTDTQYF	TGTGCCAGCAGTTGCGGACAGGGCACAGATACGCAGTATTTT
NA	TRBV7-2	NA	TRBJ2-3	CANSPDRAYTDTQYF	TGTGCCAACAGCCCCGATAGGGCCTACACAGATACGCAGTATTTT
NA	TRBV13	NA	TRBJ2-1	CASSSKQGHEQFF	TGTGCCAGCAGCTCAAAACAGGGACATGAGCAGTTCTTC
NA	TRBV5-1	NA	TRBJ2-3	CASSSGNAIATDTQYF	TGCGCCAGCAGCTCGGGAAACGCCATAGCAACAGATACGCAGTATTTT
NA	TRBV15	few	TRBJ1-5	CATSSAPYSNQPQHF	TGTGCCACCAGCTCAGCCCCCTATAGCAATCAGCCCCAGCATTTT
NA	TRBV4-1	few	TRBJ2-1	CASSQDRLPGNEQFF	TGCGCCAGCAGCCAAGATCGACTCCCTGGCAATGAGCAGTTCTTC
TRBD2	TRBV25-1	few	TRBJ2-1	CASSEVSGGNYNEQFF	TGTGCCAGCAGTGAGGTTAGCGGGGGGAACTACAATGAGCAGTTCTTC
NA	TRBV29-1	few	TRBJ1-1	CGVEKGYTEAFF	TGCGGCGTTGAAAAGGGATACACTGAAGCTTTCTTT
NA	TRBV11-2	few	TRBJ1-1	CASSLEHQNTEAFF	TGTGCCAGCAGCTTAGAACATCAGAACACTGAAGCTTTCTTT
NA	TRBV12-3/TRBV12-4	NA	TRBJ1-1	CASTPRYETEAFF	TGTGCCAGCACCCCGAGGTATGAGACTGAAGCTTTCTTT
NA	TRBV5-1	NA	TRBJ1-1	CASSLGQAGTEAFF	TGCGCCAGCAGCTTGGGACAGGCTGGAACTGAAGCTTTCTTT
TRBD1	TRBV6-6	few	TRBJ2-7	CASSTTGGWGEQYF	TGTGCCAGCAGTACCACAGGGGGCTGGGGCGAGCAGTACTTC
TRBD1	TRBV5-1	many	TRBJ1-2	CASSGTGTAKNGYTF	TGCGCCAGCAGCGGTACCGGGACAGCTAAAAATGGCTACACCTTC
TRBD1	TRBV6-6	NA	TRBJ2-7	CASSYSKSVDRGGYEQYF	TGTGCCAGCAGTTACTCGAAGTCCGTCGACAGGGGAGGTTACGAGCAGTACTTC
TRBD1	TRBV24-1	NA	TRBJ1-2	CATSDAGTGNPYGYTF	TGTGCCACCAGTGATGCCGGGACAGGGAACCCCTATGGCTACACCTTC
NA	TRBV14	many	TRBJ2-5	CASSQDDAIVETQYF	TGTGCCAGCAGCCAAGATGACGCGATTGTGGAGACCCAGTACTTC